These 22 T cell receptor beta chains were all obtained from the same sample, sequenced in a study of blood T cell repertoires in COVID-19. The table came from immunoSEQ multiplex PCR; TCRdb's copy has only in-frame clones and leaves some out. The table records 130,000 to 150,000 clones, about nine tenths of them present only once. Sequencing was done on a sample of PBMCs or T cells enriched from blood (not recorded which). These TCRs come from a woman aged 40 to 50 who had been exposed to COVID-19.

The sample holds a few counts of this clone. This sequence joins TRBV7-2 and TRBJ1-2, with D maybe TRBD1 (6 bases). Trimming cost V 0 bases and J 5 bases, with 13 bases left between them. Germline CDR1 is SGHTA and CDR2 is FQGNSA. CDR3 length: 15 amino acids. CDR3 coding DNA: TGTGCCAGCAGCTTAGCGCGGGGGGACACATATGGCTACACCTTC. Translated, it gives CASSLARGDTYGYTF. The whole variable domain, remainder taken from reference TRBV7-2 and TRBJ1-2, is GAGVSQSPSNKVTEKGKDVELRCDPISGHTALYWYRQSLGQGLEFLIYFQGNSAPDKSGLPSDRFSAERTGGSVSTLTIQRTQQEDSAVYLCASSLARGDTYGYTFGSGTRLTVV.

The V gene is TRBV14, the J gene TRBJ1-6; D possibly corresponds to TRBD1 (5 bases). Trimming left V 5 bases short and J 7 bases short, with 9 bases between. CDR3 length: 13 residues. Germline values: CDR1 SGHDN, CDR2 FVKESK. The CDR3: CASSIPGNSPLHF. The CDR3 DNA is TGTGCCAGCAGCATCCCAGGGAATTCACCCCTCCACTTT.

This CDR3 reads CSVPASGISYNEQFF. The CDR3 DNA is TGCAGCGTTCCGGCTAGCGGGATCTCCTACAATGAGCAGTTCTTC. The genes are TRBV29-1 and TRBJ2-1; 9 bases fit TRBD2. V lost 5 bases, J lost 0 bases, and 5 bases stayed unmatched. Per the germline V gene, CDR1 is SQVTM and CDR2 is ANQGSEA. The CDR3 runs 15 residues.

This rearrangement joins TRBV25-1 to TRBJ2-5; TRBD2 matches 8 bases. Per germline, CDR1 MGHDK and CDR2 SYGVNS. This CDR3 region has 14 residues. The V segment lost 4 bases and the J segment 3 bases; nucleotides outside the gene matches: 4. The CDR3 DNA sequence: TGTGCCAGCAGTGCGGGAGGGCCAGAAGAGACCCAGTACTTC. Translating gives CASSAGGPEETQYF. Supplemented by reference TRBV25-1 and TRBJ2-5, the full variable domain reads EADIYQTPRYLVIGTGKKITLECSQTMGHDKMYWYQQDPGMELHLIHYSYGVNSTEKGDLSSESTVSRIRTEHFPLTLESARPSHTSQYLCASSAGGPEETQYFGPGTRLLVL.

The gene calls are TRBV4-3 and TRBJ2-7; 7 bases map to TRBD2. Germline V gene sequence: CDR1 LGHNA, CDR2 YSLEER. The CDR3 is 15 amino acids. Trimming at V came to 5 bases and at J to 2 bases, leaving 9 bases not matched to a gene. The CDR3 DNA reads TGCGCCAGCAGCTCATACCGCGGGGGAACCTACGAGCAGTACTTC. This gives the protein CASSSYRGGTYEQYF.

The rearrangement joins TRBV3-1 (or the pseudogene TRBV3-2) to TRBJ1-3; no clear D. Deletions cut 6 bases from V and 0 bases from J, with 15 bases between. CDR3 size: 16 residues. Germline V gene sequence: CDR1 LGHDT, CDR2 YNNKEL (reference sequence). DNA for the CDR3: TGTGCCAGCAGTCCGTCGACTGCGTCCTCTGGAAACACCATATATTTT. Translation gives CASSPSTASSGNTIYF.

This clone was counted only a few times. This chain uses TRBV4-1 with TRBJ1-6; 7 bases are shared with TRBD1. V lost 0 bases and J lost 7; bases outside the gene matches: 6. This CDR3 comprises 16 residues. Germline V gene sequence: CDR1 MGHRA, CDR2 YSYEKL. The CDR3 region has the DNA TGCGCCAGCAGCCAAGATGGGAGACAGGGAAATTCACCCCTCCACTTT. Protein: CASSQDGRQGNSPLHF.

The chain recombines TRBV7-2 with TRBJ2-1; 8 bases line up with TRBD1. V lost 5 bases, J lost 7 bases, and 10 bases stayed unmatched. The germline V gene encodes CDR1 SGHTA and CDR2 FQGNSA. CDR3 length: 15 residues. The CDR3 sequence: CASSVRQGSRNEQFF. The CDR3, as DNA: TGTGCCAGCAGCGTACGACAGGGGAGTAGGAATGAGCAGTTCTTC.

V is TRBV6-4 and J is TRBJ1-2; the match to TRBD1 covers 7 bases. From germline, CDR1 is MRHNA and CDR2 SNTAGT. The CDR3 extends over 14 amino acids. The ends lost 6 bases at V and 5 bases at J; junction bases unmatched: 9. The CDR3 protein is CASSLTGQSYGYTF. In nucleotides, the CDR3 is TGTGCCAGCAGCTTGACAGGGCAGTCGTATGGCTACACCTTC.

V gene TRBV5-1 combines with J gene TRBJ2-2; the D is unclear. The V end was cut by 2 bases, the J end by 4 bases, with 3 bases between. Germline V gene sequence: CDR1 SGHRS, CDR2 YFSETQ. The CDR3 length is 12 residues. The DNA for the CDR3 is TGCGCCAGCAGCTTCGGCACCGGGGAGCTGTTTTTT. Its translation is CASSFGTGELFF.

This chain joins TRBV6-5 and TRBJ2-5; D perhaps matches TRBD2 (5 bases). Germline V lookup: CDR1 MNHEY, CDR2 SVGAGI. Trimming cost V 2 bases and J 4 bases, with 14 bases left between them. The CDR3 is 15 residues long. The CDR3 DNA reads TGTGCCAGCAGTTACGGGCCGCGGGCTTCAGAGACCCAGTACTTC. It codes for CASSYGPRASETQYF.

The chain employs TRBV29-1 and TRBJ1-2; D is undetermined. V was shortened by 3 bases and J by 6 bases, with 11 bases between the two germline ends. In germline, CDR1 is SQVTM, CDR2 ANQGSEA. This CDR3 comprises 12 residues. CDR3 residues: CSVDGFRNGYTF. CDR3 DNA sequence: TGCAGCGTTGATGGATTCAGGAATGGCTACACCTTC. Using reference TRBV29-1 and TRBJ1-2 for the parts outside the CDR3, the full variable domain is SAVISQKPSRDICQRGTSLTIQCQVDSQVTMMFWYRQQPGQSLTLIATANQGSEATYESGFVIDKFPISRPNLTFSTLTVSNMSPEDSSIYLCSVDGFRNGYTFGSGTRLTVV.

V gene TRBV5-6 combines with J gene TRBJ1-1; 8 bases are a match to TRBD1. Trimming cost V 2 bases and J 1 base; bases outside gene matches: 7. This CDR3 comprises 16 residues. CDR1 is SGHDT, CDR2 YYEEEE, per germline. The CDR3 is CASSFGDRGSNTEAFF. As DNA, the CDR3 is TGTGCCAGCAGCTTCGGAGACAGGGGCTCGAACACTGAAGCTTTCTTT.

There are a few counts of this clone. The chain has TRBV15 and TRBJ1-4; tentatively, D is TRBD1 (6 bases). The germline V gene encodes CDR1 LNHNV and CDR2 YYDKDF (reference sequence). V lost 3 bases and J lost 15, with 17 bases in between. The CDR3 is 13 residues long. The CDR3 loop is CATSSGTSPIVFF. Written as DNA, the CDR3 is TGTGCCACCAGCAGTGGGACATCTCCCATTGTGTTTTTT.

This chain links TRBV28 with TRBJ2-7; perhaps TRBD1 as D (7 bases). The CDR3 has 14 residues. In germline, CDR1 is MDHEN, CDR2 SYDVKM. V was pared by 7 bases and J by 9 bases, with 22 bases between. As DNA, the CDR3 is TGTGCCAGCAATTTGGGCGGGACAGACATTGGGCAGTACTTC. Translated, it gives CASNLGGTDIGQYF.

This rearrangement joins TRBV7-2 to TRBJ2-3, with 15 nucleotides matching TRBD2. In germline, CDR1 is SGHTA, CDR2 FQGNSA. This CDR3 contains 18 residues. Trimming cost V 5 bases and J 4 bases; bases outside gene matches: 10. CDR3 sequence: CASSPSGLAGGRPDTQYF. The CDR3 DNA reads TGTGCCAGCAGCCCATCGGGACTAGCGGGAGGTCGCCCAGATACGCAGTATTTT.

The J gene is TRBJ2-4, the V gene TRBV11-2; perhaps TRBD1 as D (5 bases). Germline CDR1 is SGHAT and CDR2 is FQNNGV. V gave up 5 bases and J gave up 5 bases, with 13 bases separating them. This CDR3 spans 14 amino acids. The CDR3 loop is CASSHPTGENIQYF. DNA for the CDR3: TGTGCCAGCAGCCACCCCACAGGTGAAAACATTCAGTACTTC.

The rearrangement uses TRBV5-1 and TRBJ2-7; D is perhaps TRBD1 (6 bases). This CDR3 spans 15 amino acids. Germline CDR1 and CDR2: SGHRS and YFSETQ. Trimming took 0 bases from V and 7 from J, leaving 17 bases between them. The CDR3 DNA follows: TGCGCCAGCAGCTTGGGCCAGGGGCCCCTCTGGGAGCAGTACTTC. Amino acid sequence: CASSLGQGPLWEQYF.

The chain employs TRBV19 and TRBJ1-5, with D possibly matching TRBD1 (6 bases). Germline V lookup: CDR1 LNHDA, CDR2 SQIVND (reference sequence). V was trimmed by 5 bases and J by 6 bases, leaving 11 bases between them. CDR3 size: 13 residues. CDR3 bases: TGTGCCAGTAGTGCAGGGGTAGGTCAGCCCCAGCATTTT. As protein: CASSAGVGQPQHF.

There are a few counts of this clone. This sequence joins TRBV2 and TRBJ1-2, with a tentative D call TRBD1 (6 bases). Germline V gene lookup returns CDR1 SNHLY and CDR2 FYNNEI. The ends were cut back, 6 bases at V and 8 bases at J, with 13 bases in the middle. The CDR3 sequence is 12 residues long. The CDR3 bases are TGTGCCAGCAGAGCAGGGGTAGGCGGCTACACCTTC. Protein product: CASRAGVGGYTF.

This clone appeared a single time. The gene calls are TRBV19 and TRBJ1-4, with D tentatively TRBD1 (5 bases). Per the germline V gene, CDR1 is LNHDA and CDR2 is SQIVND (reference sequence). V was shortened by 1 base and J by 7 bases, with 13 bases between the two germline ends. CDR3 length: 15 residues. The DNA for the CDR3 is TGTGCCAGTAGTATAGGACAGATTAGGAGTGAAAAACTGTTTTTT. Translated, it gives CASSIGQIRSEKLFF.

The chain has TRBV5-1 and TRBJ2-1; tentatively, D is TRBD2 (7 bases). Trimming left V 7 bases short and J 2 bases short, with 13 bases between. CDR1 is SGHRS, CDR2 YFSETQ, per germline. The CDR3 totals 14 residues. Here the CDR3 DNA reads TGCGCCAGCTCCGGGGGGCAGGCCTACAATGAGCAGTTCTTC. Its protein is CASSGGQAYNEQFF.